This T cell receptor beta chain came from a study of cytomegalovirus exposure and HLA in healthy donors. Whole-study context: A prior analysis found about 110 million unique TCR beta sequences from around 190 million T cells. Study-level points and caveats: Per a prior analysis, the majority of TCR beta V segments were productive roughly 90% or roughly 30% of the time. The study listed roughly 160 cytomegalovirus-associated TCR beta chains. The study reported that TCR beta sequences accurately predicted HLA-A and HLA-B alleles in most subjects.

V lost 7 bases and J lost 5; bases outside the gene matches: 10. This CDR3 has 14 residues. Germline CDR1 and CDR2: LGHNT and FRNRAP. In regard to this clone: Its antigen is currently unknown.

The primer mix had 60 Vbeta and 13 Jbeta primers. Assay: immunoSEQ multiplex PCR; the TCRdb copy retains only in-frame clones and omits some. The table lists fewer than 180,000 clones, 79% of them singletons. The V gene is TRBV12-5, the J gene TRBJ2-5, with 7 positions matching TRBD1. The sequencing input was PBMCs. The origin of this receptor is a man aged 50 to 59 in good health and CMV-seropositive. DNA for the CDR3: TGTGCTAGTGCCATTGGAGACAGGGAGGAGACCCAGTACTTC. This translates into CASAIGDREETQYF. Looking up the rest from reference TRBV12-5 and TRBJ2-5 gives the full variable domain: DARVTQTPRHKVTEMGQEVTMRCQPILGHNTVFWYRQTMMQGLELLAYFRNRAPLDDSGMPKDRFSAEMPDATLATLKIQPSEPRDSAVYFCASAIGDREETQYFGPGTRLLVL.